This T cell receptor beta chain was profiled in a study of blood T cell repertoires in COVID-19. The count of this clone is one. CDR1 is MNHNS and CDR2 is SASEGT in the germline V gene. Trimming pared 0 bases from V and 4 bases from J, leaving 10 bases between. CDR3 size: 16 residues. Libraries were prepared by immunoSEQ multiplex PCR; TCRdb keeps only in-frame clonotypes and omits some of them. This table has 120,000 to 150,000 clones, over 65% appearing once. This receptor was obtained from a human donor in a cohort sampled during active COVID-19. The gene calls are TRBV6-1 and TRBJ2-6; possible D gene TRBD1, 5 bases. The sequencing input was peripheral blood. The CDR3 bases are TGTGCCAGCAGTGAAGCAGGGGTTCCCGGGGCCAACGTCCTGACTTTC. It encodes CASSEAGVPGANVLTF.